One and the same sample provided the 4 T cell receptor beta chains below, sequenced in a study of human CD8 memory T cell subsets. UMI-labeled 5' RACE was used to make TCR beta libraries. TCRdb reprocessed the 5' RACE reads and keeps a single row for each CDR3 protein, giving no DNA. The sample data list approximately 9,300 distinct CDR3 sequences. Sequenced material: CD8+ T cells from PBMCs. Source of these receptors: a human donor in good health.

Considering frequency, this clonotype is medium-sized. The chain links TRBV7-6 to TRBJ1-1; TCRdb names TRBD1, which stays unverified in the absence of DNA. Germline assignment: CDR1 SGHVS and CDR2 FNYEAQ. The CDR3 runs to 13 residues. This chain's CDR3 is CASSLSGRTEAFF.

The chain is built from TRBV29-1 and TRBJ2-7; TCRdb gives TRBD1 as the D gene, but with no DNA this cannot be confirmed. The germline CDR1 and CDR2 sequences are SQVTM and ANQGSEA. This CDR3 contains 14 residues. The CDR3 is CSVEGPGTGTEQYF.

The gene calls are TRBV29-1 and TRBJ2-5; as DNA is missing, the TRBD2 call by TCRdb cannot be tested. The germline gives CDR1 SQVTM, CDR2 ANQGSEA. The CDR3 loop spans 13 amino acids. The CDR3 reads CSVRRAMVETQYF.

This clonotype shows up as medium-sized (0.01 to 0.1%) by frequency. The V gene is TRBV19, the J gene TRBJ2-4; the TCRdb call, TRBD2, lacks DNA for checking. This CDR3 is 15 amino acids long. The germline CDR1 and CDR2 sequences are LNHDA and SQIVND (reference sequence). The CDR3 is CASAGTSGEANIQYF. The whole variable domain, remainder taken from reference TRBV19 and TRBJ2-4, is DGGITQSPKYLFRKEGQNVTLSCEQNLNHDAMYWYRQDPGQGLRLIYYSQIVNDFQKGDIAEGYSVSREKKESFPLTVTSAQKNPTAFYLCASAGTSGEANIQYFGAGTRLSVL.